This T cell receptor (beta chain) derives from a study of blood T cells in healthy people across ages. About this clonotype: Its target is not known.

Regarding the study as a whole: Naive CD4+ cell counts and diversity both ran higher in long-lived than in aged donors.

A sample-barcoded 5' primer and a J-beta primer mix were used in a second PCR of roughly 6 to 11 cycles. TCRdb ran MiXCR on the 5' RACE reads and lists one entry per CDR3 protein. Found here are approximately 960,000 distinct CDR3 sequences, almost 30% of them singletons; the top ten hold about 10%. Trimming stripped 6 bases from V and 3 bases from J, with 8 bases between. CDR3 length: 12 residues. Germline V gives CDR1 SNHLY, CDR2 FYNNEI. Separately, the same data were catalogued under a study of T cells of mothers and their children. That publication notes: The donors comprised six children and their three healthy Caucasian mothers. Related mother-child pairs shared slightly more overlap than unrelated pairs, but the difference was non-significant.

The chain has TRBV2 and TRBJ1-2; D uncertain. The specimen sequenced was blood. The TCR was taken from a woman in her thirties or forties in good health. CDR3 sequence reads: CASRPKDYGYTF. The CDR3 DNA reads TGTGCCAGCAGGCCGAAAGACTATGGCTACACCTTC.